The 8 T cell receptor beta chains below all came from one sample that was sequenced in a study of shared clonotypes between healthy human individuals (dated by TCRdb to the early 2020s). For the CD8 naive samples, CD45RO-negative cells were positively selected for CCR7, yielding a CD45RA+CCR7+ population from which TemRA cells were excluded. The library was obtained by the immunoSEQ multiplex PCR assay. Here the immuneACCESS table is served through TCRdb, limited to in-frame sequences with V and J called. Missing clones are a known gap in these copies; in checked studies unresolved V genes cover under half, and the rest lacks a known reason. This sample has about 2.2 million clones in its table, and around 93% of those were observed once. Around 1.8% of the sample is held by the ten biggest clonotypes. Material: naive CD8+ T cells from PBMCs. The cell subset or site tag for this specimen amounts to: CD45RA+CCR7+. The receptors were gathered from a man between 18 and 29 years old in good health. Some clones in this sample may be carry-over from other donors' samples.

The chain uses TRBV19 and TRBJ2-7; D gene uncertain. The germline V gene has CDR1 LNHDA and CDR2 SQIVND (reference sequence). CDR3 length: 15 amino acids. Between the trimmed V and J ends, which lost 3 bases and 3 bases, there was a span of 15 bases. The CDR3 nucleotides are TGTGCCAGTAGTATTAGACCCGCTATATTCTACGAGCAGTACTTC. The encoded protein is CASSIRPAIFYEQYF.

This clone has a single count. This chain links TRBV19 with TRBJ2-5; possibly TRBD1 or TRBD2 for D (5 bases each). V lost 3 bases and J 1 base, leaving 12 bases between the germline ends. This CDR3 is 15 amino acids long. From germline, CDR1 is LNHDA and CDR2 SQIVND (reference sequence). This CDR3 reads CASSMRGGTQETQYF. CDR3 in DNA: TGTGCCAGTAGTATGAGGGGTGGAACCCAAGAGACCCAGTACTTC.

This clone appeared a few times. The chain carries TRBV30 and TRBJ1-4; D not resolved. The CDR3 is 17 residues long. V shed 4 bases and J shed 0 bases, with 18 bases lying between them. In germline, CDR1 is GTSNPN, CDR2 SVGIG (reference sequence). CDR3 sequence (DNA): TGTGCCTGGAACGCAGCGGCAGGTCCACCAACTAATGAAAAACTGTTTTTT. Protein: CAWNAAAGPPTNEKLFF.

The gene calls are TRBV10-3 and TRBJ1-2, with D perhaps TRBD1 (5 bases). The CDR3 has 15 residues. Germline lookup yields CDR1 ENHRY and CDR2 SYGVKD. Trimming removed 0 bases from V and 5 bases from J, with 13 bases in between. The CDR3 spells CAISESPGTGYGYTF. CDR3 coding DNA: TGTGCCATCAGTGAGTCCCCCGGGACGGGGTATGGCTACACCTTC.

The chain combines TRBV7-5 with TRBJ1-2; whether TRBD1, the table's D call, matches the DNA was not checked. TRBV7-5 is a recognized pseudogene. There are 13 residues in the CDR3. The CDR3 here is CVRSRQGDYGYTF. The CDR3 DNA reads as TGTGTCAGAAGCCGACAGGGTGACTATGGCTACACCTTC.

The gene calls are TRBV4-1 and TRBJ2-7; tentatively, D is TRBD2 (6 bases). This CDR3 is built from 15 residues. The germline V and J ends were trimmed by 4 bases and 6 bases, with 19 bases remaining between them. CDR1 and CDR2 from the germline V gene are MGHRA and YSYEKL. The CDR3 loop is CASSLIGGDYREQYF. Written as DNA, the CDR3 is TGCGCCAGCAGCCTCATCGGAGGGGATTACCGCGAGCAGTACTTC.

V usage is TRBV5-1 and J usage is TRBJ2-2; D perhaps matches TRBD2 (7 bases). Trimming took 3 bases from V and 6 from J, leaving 15 bases between them. CDR1 is SGHRS and CDR2 is YFSETQ in the germline V gene. The CDR3 is 15 residues long. The CDR3 DNA follows: TGCGCCAGCAGCTCGGGCCGGGGGGCGGCCGGGGAGCTGTTTTTT. It translates to CASSSGRGAAGELFF.

The V and J genes are TRBV18 and TRBJ2-1, with TRBD2 matching 9 bases. Germline V gives CDR1 KGHSH, CDR2 LQKENI. Germline trimming cut 5 bases from V and 4 bases from J; bases unmatched to any gene: 9. The CDR3 runs to 16 residues. The CDR3 DNA reads as TGTGCCAGCTCATCCAAGCTAGCGGGAATTTACAATGAGCAGTTCTTC. Translated, it gives CASSSKLAGIYNEQFF.